One T cell receptor beta chain is described in this entry. The antigen remains unidentified. This entry belongs to a study of early T cells in non-severe SARS-CoV-2 infection. Whole-study results and caveats: Clonotype matching in VDJdb favored anti-spike CD8 responses and did not capture private and CD4 specificities.

V dropped 5 bases and J dropped 2; count of bases not matched to a gene: 3. CDR1 SQVTM and CDR2 ANQGSEA come from the germline V gene. CDR3 length: 13 amino acids. cDNA molecules, individually, were tagged with unique molecular identifiers. TCRdb re-called the 5' RACE reads through MiXCR, storing one row per CDR3 protein. The sample carries just over 70,000 distinct CDR3 sequences, under 15% recorded once. Specimen: whole blood. The receptor comes from an adult who was a healthcare worker with PCR-confirmed SARS-CoV-2 infection or an uninfected control (not recorded which). The chain recombines TRBV29-1 with TRBJ2-3; 8 bases fit TRBD2. For the CDR3, the DNA is TGCAGCGTTCAGCGGGGGCTCACAGATACGCAGTATTTT. Amino acid sequence: CSVQRGLTDTQYF.